This TCR beta chain was obtained from a study of shared clonotypes between healthy human individuals. Study results and limitations: Researchers sampled blood only, noting tissue repertoires likely differ.

The CDR3 has 13 amino acids. The ends were cut back, 7 bases at V and 6 bases at J, with 13 bases in the middle. From germline, CDR1 is LGHNT and CDR2 FRNRAP. Regarding this clone: Its antigen is undetermined.

Using immunoSEQ multiplex PCR, the repertoire was profiled, and TCRdb retains in-frame clones only, with some absent. The sample lists 450,000 to 500,000 clones; approximately 82% were seen once. Caucasian adults residing in Nashville, Tennessee made up all the donors. The gene calls are TRBV12-5 and TRBJ2-1, with D possibly being TRBD1 (7 bases). Material for sequencing was PBMCs. The TCR sequence derives from a woman aged 40-49 years in good health. Some clones in this sample may be carry-over from other donors' samples. CDR3 bases: TGTGCTAGTGCAAGCAGGGGGGTCAATGAGCAGTTCTTC. Residues: CASASRGVNEQFF. The variable domain in full, with the rest retrieved from reference TRBV12-5 and TRBJ2-1, is DARVTQTPRHKVTEMGQEVTMRCQPILGHNTVFWYRQTMMQGLELLAYFRNRAPLDDSGMPKDRFSAEMPDATLATLKIQPSEPRDSAVYFCASASRGVNEQFFGPGTRLTVL.